The 29 T cell receptor beta chains reported below all come from one sample, sequenced in a study of T cell responses to AZD1222 COVID-19 vaccine. Only in-frame clones appear in the TCRdb table, and some are missing; sequencing was by immunoSEQ multiplex PCR. The sample yields around 130,000 clones, 75% to 95% seen once. Sequenced material: peripheral blood, taken 28 days after the second AZD1222 dose. These TCRs come from an adult who received the AZD1222 COVID-19 vaccine.

J is TRBJ1-1 and V is TRBV11-1; D is perhaps TRBD1 (5 bases). Germline lookup yields CDR1 SGHAT and CDR2 FQDESV (reference sequence). The germline V and J ends were trimmed by 3 bases and 5 bases, with 13 bases remaining between them. The CDR3 is 14 amino acids. The CDR3 coding sequence is TGTGCCAGCAGCTTCGCAGGGAAATCTACTGAAGCTTTCTTT. Translation: CASSFAGKSTEAFF.

The chain recombines TRBV5-8 with TRBJ1-5; a possible D gene is TRBD1 (5 bases). Germline V gene data show CDR1 as SGHTS and CDR2 as YDEGEE. The CDR3 is 15 residues long. Trimming took 4 bases from V and 1 from J, leaving 12 bases between them. Here the CDR3 DNA reads TGTGCCAGCAGCCGAGGGGTTTTGAGCAATCAGCCCCAGCATTTT. It yields the protein CASSRGVLSNQPQHF.

The chain has TRBV5-5 and TRBJ1-1; D call uncertain. This CDR3 contains 16 residues. CDR1 is SGHKS, CDR2 YYEKEE, per germline (reference sequence). With 3 bases removed from V and 6 bases from J, the gap between germline ends came to 21 bases. The CDR3 here is CASSSQWTQPGAEAFF. In DNA form, the CDR3 reads TGTGCCAGCAGCTCGCAATGGACGCAACCCGGAGCTGAAGCTTTCTTT.

The rearrangement links TRBV19 to TRBJ1-2; 7 nucleotides align to TRBD1. The junction had 5 bases not matched to a gene; V was cut back by 7 bases and J by 3 bases. Looked up from germline, CDR1 is LNHDA and CDR2 is SQIVND (reference sequence). The CDR3 runs 13 residues. In DNA, the CDR3 is TGTGCCAGTACCTTACAGGGGTACTATGGCTACACCTTC. It is translated as CASTLQGYYGYTF.

The chain combines TRBV5-1 with TRBJ2-7, with 7 bases fitting TRBD1. This CDR3 is built from 16 residues. The germline CDR1 and CDR2 sequences are SGHRS and YFSETQ. The V gene end was trimmed by 4 bases and the J gene end by 2 bases; junction bases not matched to a gene: 12. CDR3 region: CASSPGTVQYPYEQYV. CDR3 DNA: TGCGCCAGCAGCCCCGGGACAGTGCAGTACCCCTACGAGCAGTACGTC.

CDR3 DNA sequence: TGCGCCAGCAGCCAAGAAGGGCGGGGTGGGGGAGATACGCAGTATTTT. Amino acid sequence: CASSQEGRGGGDTQYF. The V gene is TRBV4-3, the J gene TRBJ2-3; tentatively, D is TRBD2 (6 bases). The V and J ends lost 0 bases and 5 bases respectively, with 15 bases between them. The germline gives CDR1 LGHNA, CDR2 YSLEER. The CDR3 is 16 amino acids.

This chain's CDR3 is CASRPFPGPLYYGYTF. CDR3 sequence (DNA): TGTGCCAGCAGACCCTTTCCGGGACCTTTATACTATGGCTACACCTTC. V usage is TRBV27 and J usage is TRBJ1-2; D is perhaps TRBD1 (5 bases). CDR3 length: 16 residues. V gave up 6 bases and J gave up 3 bases, with 20 bases separating them. Germline assignment: CDR1 MNHEY and CDR2 SMNVEV (reference sequence).

V usage is TRBV9 and J usage is TRBJ1-2; possible D gene TRBD1, 6 bases. Per germline, CDR1 SGDLS and CDR2 YYNGEE. There are 13 residues in the CDR3. V shed 3 bases and J shed 8 bases, with 14 bases lying between them. CDR3 nucleotides: TGTGCCAGCAGCGACAGGGACGCTAACGGCTACACCTTC. Translated, it gives CASSDRDANGYTF.

The CDR3 nucleotides are TGCGCCAGCAGCTTTTGGGGGGCGAACACTGAAGCTTTCTTT. This gives the protein CASSFWGANTEAFF. This chain links TRBV5-1 with TRBJ1-1; weak D call: TRBD1 (6 bases). V lost 2 bases and J 1 base, leaving 9 bases between the germline ends. This CDR3 spans 14 amino acids. Germline values: CDR1 SGHRS, CDR2 YFSETQ.

This rearrangement joins TRBV12-3 or TRBV12-4 to TRBJ2-1; the D gene is possibly TRBD2 (6 bases). Trimming removed 6 bases at V and 3 bases at J, with 9 bases between. This CDR3 has 13 residues. The CDR3 reads CASRRRGYNEQFF. The DNA of the CDR3 is TGTGCCAGCAGGAGGAGGGGCTACAATGAGCAGTTCTTC.

The chain uses TRBV11-3 and TRBJ2-5; D gene ambiguous. The CDR3 loop spans 15 amino acids. Trimming took 2 bases from V and 3 from J, leaving 13 bases between them. Germline V CDR1 and CDR2: SGHNT, YENEEA. DNA for the CDR3: TGTGCCAGCAGCTTATTGGAGTCACAGAAAGAGACCCAGTACTTC. Its protein is CASSLLESQKETQYF.

In DNA form, the CDR3 reads TGCAGCGTTGCGGTAGCGGGAGGGGACAATGAGCAGTTCTTC. It yields the protein CSVAVAGGDNEQFF. The chain joins TRBV29-1 to TRBJ2-1; 11 bases are shared with TRBD2. V lost 4 bases, J lost 5 bases, and 4 bases stayed unmatched. This CDR3 comprises 14 residues. The germline CDR1 and CDR2 sequences are SQVTM and ANQGSEA.

This clone was detected only a few times. V gene TRBV20-1 combines with J gene TRBJ1-1, with D tentatively TRBD1 (5 bases). The CDR3 has 16 amino acids. V was pared by 3 bases and J by 0 bases, with 17 bases between. Germline CDR1 DFQATT, CDR2 SNEGSKA (reference sequence). The CDR3: CSASSHGAGMNTEAFF. As DNA, the CDR3 is TGCAGTGCTAGTTCTCACGGGGCGGGAATGAACACTGAAGCTTTCTTT.

The chain is built from TRBV6-6 and TRBJ2-1, with 8 bases lining up with TRBD2. This CDR3 comprises 16 residues. Germline lookup yields CDR1 MNHNY and CDR2 SVGAGI (reference sequence). The V and J ends lost 6 bases and 6 bases, in that order; junction bases with no gene match: 13. The CDR3 DNA reads as TGTGCCAGCAGCTTAACGTCCGGAGGGACTAGCAATGAGCAGTTCTTC. Residues: CASSLTSGGTSNEQFF.

V and J are TRBV7-3 and TRBJ1-1, with unresolved D. CDR1 is SGHTA and CDR2 is FQGTGA in the germline V gene. The CDR3 loop spans 13 amino acids. V was cut by 0 bases and J by 1 base, with 3 bases left in between. DNA for the CDR3: TGTGCCAGCAGCTTAACCCCGAACACTGAAGCTTTCTTT. Protein sequence: CASSLTPNTEAFF.

The chain couples TRBV5-1 to TRBJ2-3; the match to TRBD1 covers 7 bases. The CDR3 totals 15 residues. V was clipped by 4 bases and J by 3 bases; unmatched bases: 8. CDR1 is SGHRS and CDR2 is YFSETQ in the germline V gene. This CDR3 is CASSPTGAETDTQYF. In DNA, the CDR3 is TGCGCCAGCAGCCCCACAGGGGCGGAAACAGATACGCAGTATTTT. Supplemented by reference TRBV5-1 and TRBJ2-3, the full variable domain reads KAGVTQTPRYLIKTRGQQVTLSCSPISGHRSVSWYQQTPGQGLQFLFEYFSETQRNKGNFPGRFSGRQFSNSRSEMNVSTLELGDSALYLCASSPTGAETDTQYFGPGTRLTVL.

This chain links TRBV4-3 with TRBJ1-6, with D perhaps TRBD1 (5 bases). Trimming took 4 bases from V and 4 from J, leaving 11 bases between them. The germline V gene encodes CDR1 LGHNA and CDR2 YSLEER. The CDR3 spans 15 residues. The CDR3 nucleotides are TGCGCCAGCAGCCCCGCGCAGGGATATAATTCACCCCTCCACTTT. The encoded protein is CASSPAQGYNSPLHF.

The chain combines TRBV3-1 (or the pseudogene TRBV3-2) with TRBJ2-7; D is possibly TRBD1 (6 bases). V was clipped by 2 bases and J by 5 bases, with 10 bases between them. CDR1 and CDR2 (germline): LGHDT, YNNKEL (reference sequence). The CDR3 sequence is 13 residues long. Here the CDR3 DNA reads TGTGCCAGCAGCCAAAAGGGGGTCCACGAGCAGTACGTC. It specifies CASSQKGVHEQYV.

This chain connects TRBV29-1 to TRBJ2-7; D tentatively reads TRBD1 or TRBD2 (5 bases each). V lost 6 bases and J 0 bases, leaving 9 bases between the germline ends. Germline V gene sequence: CDR1 SQVTM, CDR2 ANQGSEA. This CDR3 is 12 amino acids long. The CDR3 DNA follows: TGCAGCGTGAGGGACGCCTCCTACGAGCAGTACTTC. Translated, it gives CSVRDASYEQYF.

This chain uses TRBV3-1 (or the pseudogene TRBV3-2) with TRBJ1-3; TRBD1 might be the D (5 bases). V was cut by 4 bases and J by 3 bases, with 16 bases left in between. The CDR3 is 16 residues long. CDR1 LGHDT and CDR2 YNNKEL come from the germline V gene (reference sequence). The CDR3 sequence is CASSPTSGAVGNTIYF. For the CDR3, the DNA is TGTGCCAGCAGCCCAACGTCCGGGGCAGTTGGAAACACCATATATTTT.

This rearrangement joins TRBV10-3 to TRBJ2-3; 11 bases map to TRBD2. The CDR3 is 13 amino acids. Germline lookup yields CDR1 ENHRY and CDR2 SYGVKD. DNA for the CDR3: TGTGCTACTAGCGGGAGAGAGGCAGATACGCAGTATTTT. It yields the protein CATSGREADTQYF.

The V call is TRBV5-1, the J call TRBJ2-6; D uncertain. Germline V gives CDR1 SGHRS, CDR2 YFSETQ. Trimming took off 2 bases at V and 0 bases at J, with 6 bases between the two ends. The CDR3 has 15 residues. The chain's CDR3 is CASSFGDSGANVLTF. CDR3 in DNA: TGCGCCAGCAGCTTTGGTGACTCTGGGGCCAACGTCCTGACTTTC.

The chain uses TRBV2 and TRBJ2-5; 8 bases line up with TRBD2. The J segment lost 4 bases and the V segment lost 5 bases, leaving 9 bases of the junction unmatched. Germline assignment: CDR1 SNHLY and CDR2 FYNNEI. CDR3 length equals 15 residues. CDR3: CASSSQGGLVETQYF. CDR3 in DNA: TGTGCCAGCAGTTCCCAAGGGGGACTAGTAGAGACCCAGTACTTC.

This sequence joins TRBV11-3 and TRBJ2-3; 8 bases agree with TRBD2. The CDR3 is 14 amino acids. Germline CDR1 is SGHNT and CDR2 is YENEEA. Trimming took 8 bases from V and 1 from J; bases not matched to a gene: 5. CDR3 sequence reads: CASAISGGTDTQYF. CDR3 bases: TGTGCCAGCGCTATTAGCGGGGGCACAGATACGCAGTATTTT.

This chain connects TRBV19 to TRBJ2-1, with 11 positions matching TRBD2. The length of the CDR3 is 15 residues. The germline CDR1 and CDR2 sequences are LNHDA and SQIVND (reference sequence). J lost 3 bases, V lost 6 bases, and 4 bases had no gene match. This chain's CDR3 is CASSRTSGYYNEQFF. CDR3 nucleotide sequence: TGTGCCAGTAGCCGGACTAGCGGGTACTACAATGAGCAGTTCTTC.

CDR3: CASSIVGRMNTEAFF. The CDR3 coding sequence is TGTGCCAGTAGTATAGTAGGGCGGATGAACACTGAAGCTTTCTTT. The J gene is TRBJ1-1, the V gene TRBV19; D remains ambiguous. CDR3 length: 15 amino acids. The germline V gene has CDR1 LNHDA and CDR2 SQIVND (reference sequence). V lost 1 base, J lost 0 bases, and 9 bases lay in between.

This chain joins TRBV11-1 and TRBJ1-1; TRBD1 might be the D (5 bases). There are 14 residues in the CDR3. Deletions cut 6 bases from V and 2 bases from J, with 13 bases between. CDR1 and CDR2 (germline): SGHAT, FQDESV (reference sequence). CDR3 DNA: TGTGCCAGCAGTCTGACAGATACTAACACTGAAGCTTTCTTT. Its translation: CASSLTDTNTEAFF.

V and J are TRBV2 and TRBJ1-2; no reliable D call. V was cut by 7 bases and J by 8 bases, with 20 bases left in between. The CDR3 totals 14 residues. Germline lookup yields CDR1 SNHLY and CDR2 FYNNEI. The CDR3 region has the DNA TGTGCCAGCAAATGGACGGACCCCCTGAGGGGCTACACCTTC. It is translated as CASKWTDPLRGYTF.

The V gene is TRBV9, the J gene TRBJ1-3, with a tentative D call TRBD1 (6 bases). Germline lookup yields CDR1 SGDLS and CDR2 YYNGEE. Trimming took 4 bases from V and 3 from J, leaving 14 bases between them. This CDR3 has 15 residues. In DNA form, the CDR3 reads TGTGCCAGCAGCAGCAGGGGTATGGTTGGAAACACCATATATTTT. Its translation is CASSSRGMVGNTIYF.